One and the same sample provided the 29 T cell receptor beta chains below, sequenced in a study of blood T cells in healthy people across ages. A second PCR, run for roughly 7 to 12 cycles, used a sample-barcoded 5' primer plus a J-beta primer mix. TCRdb recomputed calls from the 5' RACE reads with MiXCR, one row per CDR3 protein. Among 1,800,000 or so distinct CDR3 sequences listed, approximately 40% were seen once. Sequenced material: blood. These receptors were collected from a human donor in good health.

This rearrangement joins TRBV29-1 to TRBJ1-1; D is unresolved. The CDR3 has 13 amino acids. Between the trimmed V and J ends, which lost 2 bases and 10 bases, there was a span of 17 bases. Germline assignment: CDR1 SQVTM and CDR2 ANQGSEA. The CDR3 DNA is TGCAGCGTTGAAAATCCTTTGTCACTGGGAGCTTTCTTT. This encodes CSVENPLSLGAFF.

This clonotype was seen only a few times. V is TRBV2 and J is TRBJ2-3; 8 nucleotides agree with TRBD1. The V and J ends lost 4 bases and 7 bases, in that order; junction bases with no gene match: 13. CDR1 is SNHLY and CDR2 is FYNNEI in the germline V gene. CDR3 length: 16 residues. The CDR3 region has the DNA TGTGCCAGCAGTGCCCCTCGACAGGGGACAAGGAATACGCAGTATTTT. It encodes CASSAPRQGTRNTQYF.

The rearrangement joins TRBV20-1 to TRBJ1-1; D unclear. The germline V gene encodes CDR1 DFQATT and CDR2 SNEGSKA (reference sequence). The germline V and J ends were trimmed by 0 bases and 6 bases, with 14 bases remaining between them. The length of the CDR3 is 14 residues. CDR3 coding DNA: TGCAGTGCTAGAGATGACCTCGGAGGAGCTGAAGCTTTCTTT. Translated: CSARDDLGGAEAFF.

The chain joins TRBV7-9 to TRBJ2-1; 9 bases align to TRBD1. Germline V gene lookup returns CDR1 SEHNR and CDR2 FQNEAQ (reference sequence). The CDR3 consists of 16 residues. The trim removed 3 bases at V and 5 bases at J, leaving 8 bases unmatched. CDR3 amino acids: CASSFETGGGNNEQFF. The CDR3 DNA reads as TGTGCCAGCAGCTTCGAAACAGGGGGCGGGAACAATGAGCAGTTCTTC.

The chain employs TRBV12-3 or TRBV12-4 and TRBJ2-7; TRBD2 might be the D (6 bases). The germline V and J ends were trimmed by 4 bases and 5 bases, with 18 bases remaining between them. The CDR3 length is 15 residues. The CDR3 is CASSSLAHPMNEQYF. The DNA for the CDR3 is TGTGCCAGCAGTTCACTAGCCCACCCTATGAACGAGCAGTACTTC.

This clonotype was seen a few times. CDR3 loop: CASGMAGANVLTF. DNA for the CDR3: TGCGCCAGCGGGATGGCTGGGGCCAACGTCCTGACTTTC. This chain links TRBV5-1 with TRBJ2-6; D gene uncertain. Trimming left V 7 bases short and J 2 bases short, with 7 bases between. Germline CDR1 reads SGHRS; CDR2 reads YFSETQ. This CDR3 has 13 residues.

This chain joins TRBV6-5 and TRBJ2-1; either TRBD1 or TRBD2 may supply D (6 bases each). V was trimmed by 6 bases and J by 9 bases, leaving 18 bases between them. The V gene's germline CDR1 is MNHEY and CDR2 SVGAGI. The CDR3 runs 14 residues. The CDR3 protein is CASSRRGESSEQFF. The CDR3 DNA is TGTGCCAGCAGCCGGAGGGGGGAGTCTAGTGAGCAGTTCTTC.

This clonotype was seen more than once but under ten times. This rearrangement joins TRBV2 to TRBJ2-3; a weak D match, TRBD1 (5 bases). Germline CDR1 reads SNHLY; CDR2 reads FYNNEI. This CDR3 is built from 15 residues. Trimming removed 8 bases from V and 2 bases from J, with 17 bases in between. CDR3 protein: CASPGSDLNTDTQYF. CDR3 DNA: TGTGCCAGCCCAGGGTCCGACCTTAACACAGATACGCAGTATTTT.

In this sample, this clonotype turned up a few times. The chain recombines TRBV7-9 with TRBJ2-5, with TRBD2 matching over 10 bases. The end of the DNA aligns better with TRBJ2-7, so the J call may be wrong. Germline CDR1 SEHNR, CDR2 FQNEAQ (reference sequence). CDR3 length: 15 residues. Here the CDR3 DNA reads TGTGCCAGCAGCTTCAGTAGCGGGGGGATCCTCGAGCAGTACTTC. Its protein is CASSFSSGGILEQYF.

The CDR3 region has the DNA TGCGCCAGCAGCCAAGATCAGGCATACACTGAAGCTTTCTTT. Its protein is CASSQDQAYTEAFF. The rearrangement uses TRBV4-3 and TRBJ1-1; D ambiguous. This CDR3 spans 14 amino acids. V was clipped by 0 bases and J by 3 bases, with 8 bases between them. CDR1 LGHNA and CDR2 YSLEER come from the germline V gene.

The rearrangement uses TRBV29-1 and TRBJ2-7; TRBD1 aligns across 7 bases. The V and J ends lost 3 bases and 5 bases, in that order; junction bases with no gene match: 13. The CDR3 is made up of 15 amino acids. Germline V lookup: CDR1 SQVTM, CDR2 ANQGSEA. CDR3 nucleotides: TGCAGCGTTGAGGAAATTAAAACAGGGGTCAACGAGCAGTACTTC. Its translation: CSVEEIKTGVNEQYF.

There are a few counts of this clonotype. The J gene is TRBJ2-1, the V gene TRBV4-1; TRBD2 aligns across 9 bases. The CDR3 runs 17 residues. V trimming: 2 bases; J trimming: 5 bases; junction bases outside the gene matches: 10. Per germline, CDR1 MGHRA and CDR2 YSYEKL. This chain's CDR3 is CASSQTSGGRGDNEQFF. In nucleotides, the CDR3 is TGCGCCAGCAGCCAAACTTCGGGCGGGAGGGGTGACAATGAGCAGTTCTTC.

This chain joins TRBV6-5 and TRBJ2-1; a possible D gene is TRBD2 (5 bases). The CDR3 runs to 14 residues. From germline, CDR1 is MNHEY and CDR2 SVGAGI. V gave up 5 bases and J gave up 4 bases, with 12 bases separating them. The CDR3 is CASSDAGKYNEQFF. CDR3 sequence (DNA): TGTGCCAGCAGTGACGCCGGGAAATACAATGAGCAGTTCTTC.

This clonotype was picked up a small number of times. This chain uses TRBV20-1 with TRBJ2-3; 8 positions match TRBD2. CDR1 is DFQATT, CDR2 SNEGSKA, per germline (reference sequence). This CDR3 region has 15 residues. Unmatched junction bases numbered 5, after V lost 3 bases and J lost 0 bases. The CDR3 sequence: CSARTGGLSTDTQYF. CDR3 sequence (DNA): TGCAGTGCTAGGACGGGGGGGCTGAGCACAGATACGCAGTATTTT.

About this clonotype: Given a much more abundant clone one base away, this may be a read error. The chain carries TRBV12-3 or TRBV12-4 and TRBJ2-3, with 14 bases lining up with TRBD2. This CDR3 comprises 15 residues. The CDR3 region is CASREGTSGGDTRYF. Written as DNA, the CDR3 is TGTGCCAGCAGGGAGGGGACTAGCGGGGGAGATACGCGGTATTTT.

This clonotype was observed a handful of times. The J gene is TRBJ1-5, the V gene TRBV2, with a weak D call TRBD1 (5 bases). The CDR3 is 13 residues long. Germline V gene data show CDR1 as SNHLY and CDR2 as FYNNEI. V lost 5 bases, J lost 4 bases, and 9 bases lay in between. CDR3 residues: CASSKEGNQPQHF. DNA for the CDR3: TGTGCCAGCAGTAAAGAGGGGAATCAGCCCCAGCATTTT. Full variable domain (outside the CDR3, taken from reference TRBV2 and TRBJ1-5): EPEVTQTPSHQVTQMGQEVILRCVPISNHLYFYWYRQILGQKVEFLVSFYNNEISEKSEIFDDQFSVERPDGSNFTLKIRSTKLEDSAMYFCASSKEGNQPQHFGDGTRLSIL.

Regarding this clonotype: The junction differs from germline at one of its ends, possibly a read error. The rearrangement uses TRBV24-1 and TRBJ1-5, with D unclear. This CDR3 region has 13 residues. In germline, CDR1 is KGHDR, CDR2 SFDVKD. The CDR3 bases are TGTGCCGCTCAGAGGGATAGCGATCAGCCCCAGCATTTT. Residues: CAAQRDSDQPQHF.

The V gene is TRBV7-8, the J gene TRBJ2-6, with 7 bases that match TRBD2. The trim removed 1 base at V and 1 base at J, leaving 4 bases unmatched. From germline, CDR1 is SGHVS and CDR2 FQNEAQ. The length of the CDR3 is 17 residues. The CDR3 reads CASSLVGRGSGANVLTF. Written as DNA, the CDR3 is TGTGCCAGCAGCTTAGTAGGGCGGGGGTCTGGGGCCAACGTCCTGACTTTC. The entire variable domain, with the rest obtained from reference TRBV7-8 and TRBJ2-6, is as follows: GAGVSQSPRYKVAKRGQDVALRCDPISGHVSLFWYQQALGQGPEFLTYFQNEAQLDKSGLPSDRFFAERPEGSVSTLKIQRTQQEDSAVYLCASSLVGRGSGANVLTFGAGSRLTVL.

This clonotype was observed a few times. The gene calls are TRBV20-1 and TRBJ2-1; D call uncertain. V lost 1 base to trimming and J lost 4 bases, with 8 bases between them. This CDR3 has 13 residues. Germline-derived CDR1 and CDR2 are DFQATT and SNEGSKA (reference sequence). This CDR3 is CSARAGPYNEQFF. The DNA of the CDR3 is TGCAGTGCTAGAGCGGGCCCATACAATGAGCAGTTCTTC.

The rearrangement joins TRBV7-9 to TRBJ2-3, with D possibly matching TRBD2 (5 bases). Germline values: CDR1 SEHNR, CDR2 FQNEAQ (reference sequence). V lost 1 base to trimming and J lost 2 bases, with 13 bases between them. CDR3 length equals 16 residues. For the CDR3, the DNA is TGTGCCAGCAGCTTAGGAGCGGCAGGCTACACAGATACGCAGTATTTT. Protein sequence: CASSLGAAGYTDTQYF.

This chain joins TRBV15 and TRBJ1-2; D may be TRBD1 (6 bases). Trimming took off 0 bases at V and 3 bases at J, with 11 bases between the two ends. The germline V gene has CDR1 LNHNV and CDR2 YYDKDF (reference sequence). The CDR3 extends over 15 amino acids. The CDR3 reads CATSRDPGGDYGYTF. The CDR3 region has the DNA TGTGCCACCAGCAGAGATCCCGGGGGCGACTATGGCTACACCTTC.

The chain joins TRBV5-1 to TRBJ1-4; 7 bases map to TRBD1. Germline assignment: CDR1 SGHRS and CDR2 YFSETQ. The CDR3 is 15 residues long. After removal of 5 bases from V and 7 bases from J, the junction contained 11 bases not matched to a gene. The CDR3 DNA is TGCGCCAGCAGTCCGGGGGACAGAGACTTTGAAAAACTGTTTTTT. It yields the protein CASSPGDRDFEKLFF.

The sample holds a few counts of this clonotype. This chain uses TRBV10-3 with TRBJ2-7, with 11 positions matching TRBD1. The CDR3 is 15 residues long. Trimming cost V 2 bases and J 3 bases; bases outside gene matches: 3. Germline V gives CDR1 ENHRY, CDR2 SYGVKD. CDR3 sequence (DNA): TGTGCCATCAGTGAGCCGGGACAGGGGGACTACGAGCAGTACTTC. Its protein is CAISEPGQGDYEQYF.

The chain joins TRBV6-2 or TRBV6-3 to TRBJ1-5; D remains unclear. Trimming took 5 bases from V and 4 from J, leaving 9 bases between them. CDR3 size: 13 residues. Germline lookup yields CDR1 MNHEY and CDR2 SVGEGT. The CDR3: CASSRAGNQPQHF. CDR3 in DNA: TGTGCCAGCAGTCGTGCGGGTAATCAGCCCCAGCATTTT.

In DNA, the CDR3 is TGCAGCGTTGAGCGGCCGGGTAATGAAAAACTGTTTTTT. Its protein product is CSVERPGNEKLFF. The rearrangement joins TRBV29-1 to TRBJ1-4, with no clear D. Germline V CDR1 and CDR2: SQVTM, ANQGSEA. This CDR3 has 13 amino acids. Trimming took off 3 bases at V and 4 bases at J, with 9 bases between the two ends.

The V call is TRBV29-1, the J call TRBJ2-4; no definite D call. CDR3 length equals 15 residues. Germline-derived CDR1 and CDR2 are SQVTM and ANQGSEA. V lost 2 bases and J 13 bases, leaving 24 bases between the germline ends. The CDR3 reads CSVETHVSSYNEQYF. For the CDR3, the DNA is TGCAGCGTTGAAACCCACGTAAGCAGTTACAATGAGCAGTACTTC.

This chain links TRBV7-8 with TRBJ2-5, with a weak D call TRBD2 (6 bases). Deletions cut 0 bases from V and 7 bases from J, with 12 bases between. Germline-derived CDR1 and CDR2 are SGHVS and FQNEAQ. The CDR3 loop spans 14 amino acids. The CDR3 bases are TGTGCCAGCAGCTTAGCGGACCGGGGAGGGACCCAGTACTTC. Protein product: CASSLADRGGTQYF. The full variable domain, in which reference TRBV7-8 and TRBJ2-5 provide the parts outside the CDR3, is GAGVSQSPRYKVAKRGQDVALRCDPISGHVSLFWYQQALGQGPEFLTYFQNEAQLDKSGLPSDRFFAERPEGSVSTLKIQRTQQEDSAVYLCASSLADRGGTQYFGPGTRLLVL.

This sequence joins TRBV7-9 and TRBJ2-7, with 9 bases identical to TRBD2. This CDR3 spans 15 amino acids. V shed 3 bases and J 2 bases; nucleotides not matched to a gene: 5. Germline V gives CDR1 SEHNR, CDR2 FQNEAQ (reference sequence). The CDR3 sequence: CASSFSERGAYEQYF. CDR3 nucleotide sequence: TGTGCCAGCAGCTTCTCTGAGCGGGGGGCCTACGAGCAGTACTTC.

In the case of this clonotype: Compared with germline, one end of the junction differs, possibly owing to a read error. The rearrangement uses TRBV5-1 and TRBJ2-7; 11 bases line up with TRBD2. Near its end, the DNA agrees better with TRBJ2-4, so the J call may be wrong. The length of the CDR3 is 16 residues. Germline CDR1 SGHRS, CDR2 YFSETQ. The CDR3 DNA sequence: TGCGCCAACAGCCCCCCCCGGGGACTAGCGGAAAACATTCAGTACTTC. The encoded protein is CANSPPRGLAENIQYF.